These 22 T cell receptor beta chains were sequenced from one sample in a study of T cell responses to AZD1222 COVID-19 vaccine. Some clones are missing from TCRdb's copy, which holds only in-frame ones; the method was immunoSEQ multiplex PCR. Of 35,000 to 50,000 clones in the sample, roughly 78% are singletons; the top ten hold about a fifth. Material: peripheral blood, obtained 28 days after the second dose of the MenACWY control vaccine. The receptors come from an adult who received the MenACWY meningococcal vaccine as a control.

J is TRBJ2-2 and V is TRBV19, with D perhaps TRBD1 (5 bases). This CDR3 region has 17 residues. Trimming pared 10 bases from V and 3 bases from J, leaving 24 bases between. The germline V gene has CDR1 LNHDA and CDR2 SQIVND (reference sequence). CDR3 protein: CATRRATVGRYTGELFF. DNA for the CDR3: TGTGCCACCCGCAGGGCCACTGTCGGGCGGTACACCGGGGAGCTGTTTTTT.

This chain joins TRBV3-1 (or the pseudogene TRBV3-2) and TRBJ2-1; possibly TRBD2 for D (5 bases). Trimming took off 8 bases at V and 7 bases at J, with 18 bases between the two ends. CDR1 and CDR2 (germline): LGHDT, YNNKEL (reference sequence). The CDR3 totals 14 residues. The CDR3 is CASSLRGWQNEQFF. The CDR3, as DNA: TGTGCCAGCTCCCTTAGAGGGTGGCAGAATGAGCAGTTCTTC.

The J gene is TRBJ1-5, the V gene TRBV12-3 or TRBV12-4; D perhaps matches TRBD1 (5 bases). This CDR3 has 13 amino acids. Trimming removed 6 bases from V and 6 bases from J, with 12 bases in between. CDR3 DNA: TGTGCCAGCAGAAAAGGGGATGGTCAGCCCCAGCATTTT. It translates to CASRKGDGQPQHF.

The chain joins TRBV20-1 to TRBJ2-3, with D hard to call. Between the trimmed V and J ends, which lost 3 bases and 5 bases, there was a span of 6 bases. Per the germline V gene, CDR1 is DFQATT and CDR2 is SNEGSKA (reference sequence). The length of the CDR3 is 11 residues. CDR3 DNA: TGCAGTGCTAGCTCGGGAGATACGCAGTATTTT. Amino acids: CSASSGDTQYF.

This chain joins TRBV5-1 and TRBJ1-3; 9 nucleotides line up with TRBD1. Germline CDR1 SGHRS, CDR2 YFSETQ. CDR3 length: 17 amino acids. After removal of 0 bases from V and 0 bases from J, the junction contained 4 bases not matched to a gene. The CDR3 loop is CASSLGTGALSGNTIYF. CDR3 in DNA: TGCGCCAGCAGCTTGGGGACAGGGGCCCTCTCTGGAAACACCATATATTTT.

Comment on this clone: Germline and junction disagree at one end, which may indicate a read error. The CDR3: CASSYSQVARLNF. As DNA, the CDR3 is TGTGCCAGCAGTTACTCCCAGGTCGCGAGGTTGAATTTT. The chain recombines TRBV6-5 with TRBJ2-3, with D unresolved. The germline V gene encodes CDR1 MNHEY and CDR2 SVGAGI. This CDR3 spans 13 amino acids.

The CDR3 bases are TGCGCCAGCAAGGGGCAGGGGGCAGATACGCAGTATTTT. Its translation is CASKGQGADTQYF. The chain links TRBV5-1 to TRBJ2-3; 7 bases map to TRBD1. The CDR3 has 13 amino acids. CDR1 SGHRS and CDR2 YFSETQ come from the germline V gene. V shed 6 bases, J shed 4 bases, and the junction held 5 bases outside the gene matches.

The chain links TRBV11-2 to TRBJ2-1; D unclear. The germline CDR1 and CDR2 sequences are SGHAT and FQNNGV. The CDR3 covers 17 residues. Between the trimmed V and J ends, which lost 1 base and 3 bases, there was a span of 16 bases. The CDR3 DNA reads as TGTGCCAGCAGCTTAGTTCTTTCGGCGGCTTACTACAATGAGCAGTTCTTC. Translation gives CASSLVLSAAYYNEQFF.

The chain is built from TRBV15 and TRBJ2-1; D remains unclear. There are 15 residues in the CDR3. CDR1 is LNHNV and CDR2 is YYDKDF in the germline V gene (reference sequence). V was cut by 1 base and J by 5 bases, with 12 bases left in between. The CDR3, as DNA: TGTGCCACCAGCAGAGGGTTGGGCCGAAACAATGAGCAGTTCTTC. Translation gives CATSRGLGRNNEQFF.

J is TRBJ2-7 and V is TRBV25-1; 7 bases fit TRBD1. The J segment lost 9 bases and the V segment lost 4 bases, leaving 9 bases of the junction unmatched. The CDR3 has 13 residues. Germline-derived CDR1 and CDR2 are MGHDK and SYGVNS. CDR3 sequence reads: CASSADRVSVQYF. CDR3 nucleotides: TGTGCCAGCAGTGCCGACAGGGTTTCAGTGCAGTACTTC.

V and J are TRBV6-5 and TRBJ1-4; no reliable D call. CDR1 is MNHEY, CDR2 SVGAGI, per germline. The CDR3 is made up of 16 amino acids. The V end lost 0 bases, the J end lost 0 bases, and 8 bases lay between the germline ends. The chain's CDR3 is CASSYSTFPTNEKLFF. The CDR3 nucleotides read TGTGCCAGCAGTTACTCTACTTTTCCAACTAATGAAAAACTGTTTTTT.

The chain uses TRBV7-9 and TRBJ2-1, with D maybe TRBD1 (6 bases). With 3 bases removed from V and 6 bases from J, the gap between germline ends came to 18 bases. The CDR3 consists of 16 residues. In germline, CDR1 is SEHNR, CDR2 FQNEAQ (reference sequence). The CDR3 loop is CASSFLTTQTGNEQFF. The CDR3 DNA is TGTGCCAGCAGCTTCCTTACGACCCAGACAGGCAATGAGCAGTTCTTC. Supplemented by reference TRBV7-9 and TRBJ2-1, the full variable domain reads DTGVSQNPRHKITKRGQNVTFRCDPISEHNRLYWYRQTLGQGPEFLTYFQNEAQLEKSRLLSDRFSAERPKGSFSTLEIQRTEQGDSAMYLCASSFLTTQTGNEQFFGPGTRLTVL.

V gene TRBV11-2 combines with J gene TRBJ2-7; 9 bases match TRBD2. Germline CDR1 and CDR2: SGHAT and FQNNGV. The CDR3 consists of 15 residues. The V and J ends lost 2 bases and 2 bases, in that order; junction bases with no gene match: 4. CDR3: CASSLRPSGTYEQYF. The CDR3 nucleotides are TGTGCCAGCAGCTTAAGGCCTAGCGGGACCTACGAGCAGTACTTC.

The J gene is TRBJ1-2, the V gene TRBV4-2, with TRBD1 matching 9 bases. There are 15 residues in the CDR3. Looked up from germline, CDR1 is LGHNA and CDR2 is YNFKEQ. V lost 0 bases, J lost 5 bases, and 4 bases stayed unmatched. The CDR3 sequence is CASSQDSTGGYGYTF. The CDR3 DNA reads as TGTGCCAGCAGCCAAGATTCGACAGGGGGATATGGCTACACCTTC.

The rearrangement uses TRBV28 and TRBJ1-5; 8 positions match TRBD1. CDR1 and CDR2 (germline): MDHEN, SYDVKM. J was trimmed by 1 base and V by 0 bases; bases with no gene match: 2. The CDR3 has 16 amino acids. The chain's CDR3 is CASSLWTGASNQPQHF. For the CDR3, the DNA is TGTGCCAGCAGTTTATGGACAGGGGCGAGCAATCAGCCCCAGCATTTT.

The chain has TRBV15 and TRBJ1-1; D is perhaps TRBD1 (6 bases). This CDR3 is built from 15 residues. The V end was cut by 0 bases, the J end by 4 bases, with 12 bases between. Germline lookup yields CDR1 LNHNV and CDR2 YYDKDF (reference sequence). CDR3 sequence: CATSREGHGLTEAFF. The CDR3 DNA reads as TGTGCCACCAGCAGAGAGGGACACGGACTCACTGAAGCTTTCTTT. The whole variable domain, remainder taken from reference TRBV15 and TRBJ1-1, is DAMVIQNPRYQVTQFGKPVTLSCSQTLNHNVMYWYQQKSSQAPKLLFHYYDKDFNNEADTPDNFQSRRPNTSFCFLDIRSPGLGDTAMYLCATSREGHGLTEAFFGQGTRLTVV.

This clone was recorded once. In DNA form, the CDR3 reads TGTGCCACTCAGGGGGACGGTCACAATCAGCCCCAGCATTTT. Protein sequence: CATQGDGHNQPQHF. The chain recombines TRBV19 with TRBJ1-5, with 7 bases matching TRBD1. The CDR3 sequence is 14 residues long. V dropped 10 bases and J dropped 3; count of bases not matched to a gene: 9. Germline V gene sequence: CDR1 LNHDA, CDR2 SQIVND (reference sequence).

This CDR3 is CASSVAGTENTEAFF. The CDR3 DNA reads TGTGCCAGCAGCGTAGCGGGGACAGAGAACACTGAAGCTTTCTTT. The chain couples TRBV9 to TRBJ1-1; 7 bases fit TRBD1. CDR1 SGDLS and CDR2 YYNGEE come from the germline V gene. This CDR3 has 15 amino acids. After removal of 0 bases from V and 1 base from J, the junction contained 3 bases not matched to a gene.

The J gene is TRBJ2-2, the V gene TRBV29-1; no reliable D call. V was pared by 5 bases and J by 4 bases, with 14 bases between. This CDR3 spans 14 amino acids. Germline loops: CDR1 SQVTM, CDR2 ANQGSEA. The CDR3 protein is CSVLVSVSTGELFF. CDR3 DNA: TGCAGCGTTCTGGTGTCCGTATCCACCGGGGAGCTGTTTTTT.

CDR3 sequence reads: CARKTGNSPLHF. Here the CDR3 DNA reads TGTGCCAGAAAAACAGGGAATTCACCCCTCCACTTT. The chain is built from TRBV30 and TRBJ1-6; D perhaps matches TRBD1 (6 bases). CDR3 length: 12 amino acids. With 8 bases removed from V and 7 bases from J, the gap between germline ends came to 12 bases. In germline, CDR1 is GTSNPN, CDR2 SVGIG (reference sequence).

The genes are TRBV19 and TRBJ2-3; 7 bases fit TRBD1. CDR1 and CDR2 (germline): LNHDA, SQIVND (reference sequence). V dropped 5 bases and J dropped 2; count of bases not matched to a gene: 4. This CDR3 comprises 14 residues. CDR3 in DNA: TGTGCCAGTAGTCCTGACAGGGCCACAGATACGCAGTATTTT. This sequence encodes CASSPDRATDTQYF.

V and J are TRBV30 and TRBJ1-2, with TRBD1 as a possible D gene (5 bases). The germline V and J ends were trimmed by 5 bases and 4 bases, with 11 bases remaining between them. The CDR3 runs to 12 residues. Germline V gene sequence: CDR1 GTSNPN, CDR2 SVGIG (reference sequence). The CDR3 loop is CAWARDGYGYTF. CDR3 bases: TGTGCCTGGGCGAGGGACGGCTATGGCTACACCTTC.